The entry below gives a single TCR beta chain sequence along with its context. These data belong to a study of cytomegalovirus exposure and HLA in healthy donors. PCR was performed using 60 Vbeta and 13 Jbeta primers. TCRdb's copy holds only in-frame clones and misses some; the assay was immunoSEQ multiplex PCR. Of 100,000 to 150,000 clones in the sample, roughly 10% were seen once. This sequence originates from a young woman in good health and CMV-seropositive. Material for sequencing was PBMCs.

The CDR3 region is CASRRPGQYQETQYF. CDR3 DNA sequence: TGTGCCAGCAGAAGACCAGGACAGTACCAAGAGACCCAGTACTTC. The chain carries TRBV6-6 and TRBJ2-5; tentative D call: TRBD1 (6 bases). Trimming pared 6 bases from V and 0 bases from J, leaving 14 bases between. The CDR3 covers 15 residues. Germline CDR1 is MNHNY and CDR2 is SVGAGI (reference sequence).